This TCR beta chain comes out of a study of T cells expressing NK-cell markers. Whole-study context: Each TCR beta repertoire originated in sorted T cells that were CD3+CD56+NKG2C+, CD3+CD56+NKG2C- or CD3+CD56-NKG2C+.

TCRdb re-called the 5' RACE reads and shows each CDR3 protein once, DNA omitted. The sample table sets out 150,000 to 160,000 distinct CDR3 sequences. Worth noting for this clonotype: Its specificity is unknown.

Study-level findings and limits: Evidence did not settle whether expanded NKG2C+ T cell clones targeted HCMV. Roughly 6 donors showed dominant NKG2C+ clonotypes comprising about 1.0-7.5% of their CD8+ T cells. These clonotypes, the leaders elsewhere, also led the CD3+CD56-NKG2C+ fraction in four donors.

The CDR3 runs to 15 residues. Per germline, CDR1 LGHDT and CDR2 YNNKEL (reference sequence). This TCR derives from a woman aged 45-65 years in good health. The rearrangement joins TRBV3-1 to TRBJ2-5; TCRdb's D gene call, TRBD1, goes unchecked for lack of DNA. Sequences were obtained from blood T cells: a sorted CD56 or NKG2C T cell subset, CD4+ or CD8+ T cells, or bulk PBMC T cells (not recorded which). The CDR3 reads CASSQVSGAGETQYF.